The 4 T cell receptor beta chains given below trace back to one sample, sequenced in a study of blood T cell repertoires in COVID-19. The data were produced by immunoSEQ multiplex PCR, yet TCRdb's version contains in-frame clones alone and is incomplete. The sample records some 200,000 clones, approximately 80% being singletons. Source material: peripheral blood. These receptors originate from a woman aged 80 or over with COVID-19, enrolled during active disease.

J is TRBJ2-6 and V is TRBV5-1, with TRBD1 matching 7 bases. The V segment lost 4 bases and the J segment 3 bases; nucleotides outside the gene matches: 4. Germline CDR1 is SGHRS and CDR2 is YFSETQ. This CDR3 is 15 amino acids long. The CDR3, as DNA: TGCGCCAGCAGCCCCGACAGGGTTGGGGCCAACGTCCTGACTTTC. Translated: CASSPDRVGANVLTF.

The V gene is TRBV6-5, the J gene TRBJ1-1; 8 bases match TRBD1. After removal of 8 bases from V and 6 bases from J, the junction contained 8 bases not matched to a gene. From germline, CDR1 is MNHEY and CDR2 SVGAGI. This CDR3 contains 13 residues. The chain's CDR3 is CASSRTGQSEAFF. The CDR3 nucleotides read TGTGCCAGCTCGAGGACAGGGCAGTCTGAAGCTTTCTTT.

The rearrangement uses TRBV7-6 and TRBJ1-1; D remains ambiguous. The CDR3 spans 15 residues. V was trimmed by 5 bases and J by 1 base, leaving 14 bases between them. Per germline, CDR1 SGHVS and CDR2 FNYEAQ. The DNA for the CDR3 is TGTGCCAGCAGCGCCGCCGTAGAGGGGAACACTGAAGCTTTCTTT. It specifies CASSAAVEGNTEAFF.

Written as DNA, the CDR3 is TGTGCCAGCAGCTTCGGGAGGAGCACAGATACGCAGTATTTT. Translating it yields CASSFGRSTDTQYF. The chain combines TRBV11-3 with TRBJ2-3; 7 bases map to TRBD2. The junction had 0 bases not matched to a gene; V was cut back by 3 bases and J by 0 bases. CDR3 length: 14 amino acids. From germline, CDR1 is SGHNT and CDR2 YENEEA. Filled out from reference TRBV11-3 and TRBJ2-3, the complete variable domain reads EAGVVQSPRYKIIEKKQPVAFWCNPISGHNTLYWYLQNLGQGPELLIRYENEEAVDDSQLPKDRFSAERLKGVDSTLKIQPAELGDSAVYLCASSFGRSTDTQYFGPGTRLTVL.